A selection of T cell receptor beta chains follows, all from one sample in a study of blood T cell repertoires in COVID-19. Generated by immunoSEQ multiplex PCR, the TCRdb table keeps only in-frame clones and is missing some. The sample gives a few hundred thousand clones, approximately 90% of which show up once; around 4.6% is in the top ten. Sequencing was performed on PBMCs or T cells enriched from blood (not recorded which). Source of these receptors: a young man who had recovered from COVID-19. Each CDR3 is given with its conserved first and last residue. D genes are given only for firm matches. Clone size is given for some rows only: seen once, a few or many times, or a class if the clone is expanded.

size	V	J	D	DNA	CDR3
.	TRBV28	TRBJ1-5	TRBD1	TGTGCCAGCAGTCCTAGACAGGGGAGCAATCAGCCCCAGCATTTT	CASSPRQGSNQPQHF
.	TRBV4-1	TRBJ1-1	.	TGCGCCAGCAGCCAAGCCCCTGCAGGGTATAACGAAGCTTTCTTT	CASSQAPAGYNEAFF
.	TRBV7-9	TRBJ2-5	.	TGTGCCAGCTCTAGAGAGACCCAGTACTTC	CASSRETQYF
.	TRBV20-1	TRBJ2-3	.	TGCAGTGTACGCGGGGAAGATACGCAGTATTTT	CSVRGEDTQYF
.	TRBV24-1	TRBJ2-1	.	TGTGCCACCAGTGATTTTGGCAGGAATGAGCAGTTCTTC	CATSDFGRNEQFF
.	TRBV2	TRBJ2-1	TRBD2	TGTGCCCGCAGAACGCCGGGACTAGCGTACAATGAGCAGTTCTTC	CARRTPGLAYNEQFF
.	TRBV7-8	TRBJ1-2	.	TGTGCCAGCAGCTTATTTCGGGGTCCATATGGCTACACCTTC	CASSLFRGPYGYTF
.	TRBV9	TRBJ2-3	TRBD1	TGTGCCAGCAGCGTAGCAGGGGGCGCAACAGATACGCAGTATTTT	CASSVAGGATDTQYF
.	TRBV19	TRBJ1-5	.	TGTGCCAGTGCCTTCGGGAGTAGCAATCAGCCCCAGCATTTT	CASAFGSSNQPQHF
.	TRBV6-4	TRBJ2-2	TRBD2	TGTGCCAGCAGTGACTCGTGGAAGCGGGAGGGGTCTGTCACCGGGGAGCTGTTTTTT	CASSDSWKREGSVTGELFF
.	TRBV7-2	TRBJ1-4	.	TGTGCCAGCAGCTCGGGGGCAACTAATGAAAAACTGTTTTTT	CASSSGATNEKLFF
.	TRBV4-2	TRBJ1-5	.	TGTGCCAGCAGCCTCAGCGGGGGGGATCAGCCCCAGCATTTT	CASSLSGGDQPQHF
.	TRBV5-1	TRBJ1-2	.	TGCGCCAGCAGCTTGGCGCCAGACTATGGCTACACCTTC	CASSLAPDYGYTF
.	TRBV5-4	TRBJ2-2	TRBD1	TGTGCCAGCAGCCCGGAACCAGGGGGAGTGACCGGGGAGCTGTTTTTT	CASSPEPGGVTGELFF
once	TRBV18	TRBJ1-1	.	TGTGCCAGCTCACCACAGAGGAGCGAGAACACTGAAGCTTTCTTT	CASSPQRSENTEAFF
.	TRBV2	TRBJ2-1	.	TGTGCCAGCAGTGGAGGTTTTTTCGAGTCCTACAATGAGCAGTTCTTC	CASSGGFFESYNEQFF
.	TRBV21-1	TRBJ2-1	.	TGTGCCAGCAGCAAAGAACCGGGAGGGCCCGACAATGAGCAGTTCTTC	CASSKEPGGPDNEQFF
.	TRBV11-2	TRBJ2-2	.	TGTGCCAGCAGCTTAGGAACGGCGGGGACCGGGGAGCTGTTTTTT	CASSLGTAGTGELFF
few	TRBV4-1	TRBJ2-5	TRBD2	TGCGCCAGCAGCCATGGGACTAGCGGACAAGAGACCCAGTACTTC	CASSHGTSGQETQYF
.	TRBV6-5	TRBJ2-5	TRBD2	TGTGCCAGCAGTCCCCGGACTAGGGGGACCCAGTACTTC	CASSPRTRGTQYF
.	TRBV25-1	TRBJ2-3	TRBD2	TGTGCCAGCAGTGAGTCCCTAGCGGGAGGGGGCACAGATACGCAGTATTTT	CASSESLAGGGTDTQYF
.	TRBV30	TRBJ2-1	TRBD2	TGTGCCTGGAGTGTAAGCGGGAGAGGTGTGAATGAGCAGTTCTTC	CAWSVSGRGVNEQFF
.	TRBV6-6	TRBJ1-6	.	TGTGCCAGCAGTCGACCAGGGGCCCCACCCCTCCACTTT	CASSRPGAPPLHF
.	TRBV28	TRBJ1-2	TRBD1	TGTGCCAGCAGTTTACAGGGGGCGTGGGGCTACACCTTC	CASSLQGAWGYTF
.	TRBV2	TRBJ1-5	.	TGTGCCAGCAGTGATGGGCAGGGGTATCAGCCCCAGCATTTT	CASSDGQGYQPQHF
.	TRBV2	TRBJ1-4	.	TGTGCCAGCAGTGCGGTTCCGGGGGAGGAAAAACTGTTTTTT	CASSAVPGEEKLFF
.	TRBV24-1	TRBJ1-1	.	TGTGCCACCAGTGATGGGATTGCAGGGTATGCTTTCTTT	CATSDGIAGYAFF
.	TRBV6-5	TRBJ1-3	.	TGTGCCAGCAGTTATTTGCAGGGATCCTCTGGAAACACCATATATTTT	CASSYLQGSSGNTIYF
.	TRBV21-1	TRBJ1-1	.	TGTGCCAGCAGCACGCGGGACAGGAAGAACACTGAAGCTTTCTTT	CASSTRDRKNTEAFF
.	TRBV28	TRBJ2-2	.	TGTGCCACCGAGAGGGGGGGCGCGCGCACCGGGGAGCTGTTTTTT	CATERGGARTGELFF